This T cell receptor (beta chain) was identified during a study of CD8+CD57+ T cells in acquired aplastic anemia (dated by TCRdb to the late 2010s). Notes on the research overall: On average, sorted CD4+ and CD8+ cells yielded about 3 ug of extracted DNA, with a range of about 0.19 to 30 ug. Healthy donor samples averaged roughly 9.8 million reads for CD4+ and under 14 million for CD8+ cells. The paper's findings and limits, for the study overall: Patients and healthy controls showed no significant difference in CD8+ Simpson's diversity (P=0.060). Approximately 31 CD8+ CDR3 sequences were found in both patients and controls but appeared to be highly expressed in patients and within the immunodominant clones of the patients.

About this clonotype: Its antigen is not yet known. No much larger clone is present one base from it, and per-base qualities are unavailable.

The CDR3, cysteine through phenylalanine, is 14 amino acids long. Just the 42-base CDR3 DNA is kept, in frame starting at base 1. V drops 3 bases and J drops 2 bases, leaving 13 bases in between. The germline V gene supplies CDR1 SQVTM and CDR2 ANQGSEA. TCR beta VDJ combination and CDR3 sequence profiling used genomic DNA as the template. An Illumina HiSeq 2000 was used for TCR repertoire sequencing. The authors' pipeline ran thus. Repertoire assessment relied on Simpson's diversity index, CDR3 size and DJ length profiles, and TRBV/TRBJ rearrangement plots. The most abundant DNA sequence in the deep sequencing data was taken as the immunodominant clone. CDR3 amino acid sequences were screened for sharing across subjects and were compared with published repertoires and the VDJdb database. TCRdb handled the public reads itself, with Q25 trimming in fastp and clone calling in MiXCR, and kept productive beta chains. Every distinct CDR3 protein forms one entry, paired with its most common genes and DNA. The V and J calls, along with clone size, are taken from TCRdb and not from the paper's own processing. The sample table holds about 80,000 distinct CDR3 sequences, of which under 50% were seen once. The ten largest clones add up to around 63% of the sample.

In the study, sorted CD4+ and CD8+ blood T cells from patients with severe aplastic anemia and from healthy subjects underwent deep sequencing of TCR repertoires. Ficoll-Paque density gradient centrifugation was used to isolate peripheral blood mononuclear cells. Before DNA extraction, CD4+ and CD8+ T cells were sorted with FACS or magnetic beads. Specimen: sorted CD4+, CD8+, or CD8+CD57+ T cells (not recorded which) from PBMCs. The rearranged segments are TRBV29-1 and TRBJ1-2; no D segment can be confidently identified. The origin of this receptor is a human donor in good health, serving as a control. The DNA sequence is as follows: TGCAGCGTTGAGGGCGTCCCGGGGAACTATGGCTACACCTTC. Its coded protein is CSVEGVPGNYGYTF.